This T cell receptor (beta chain) emerged from a study of CD8 T cells in ankylosing spondylitis. In its sample, this clonotype was seen many times. The target antigen is unknown. TCRdb fed the 5' RACE reads into MiXCR, producing one record per CDR3 protein. In the table there are some 200,000 distinct CDR3 sequences, about 7.3% of which are singletons. Study-wide results and caveats: Matched ankylosing spondylitis synovial fluid reportedly showed significant enrichment of disease-linked clones. In the blood and synovial fluid of reactive arthritis, some motif variants had been previously reported. What seemed typical of ankylosing spondylitis blood was a TCR beta motif built from eight highly homologous variants.

Sequences were obtained from blood, either unsorted or a sorted T cell fraction (not recorded which). This sequence originates from a male donor with ankylosing spondylitis.

The CDR3 nucleotides read TGCGCCAGCAGCCAAGATCAAGGGATCACAGATACGCAGTATTTT. This codes for CASSQDQGITDTQYF. The rearrangement uses TRBV4-1 and TRBJ2-3, with D unclear. Germline loops: CDR1 MGHRA, CDR2 YSYEKL. This CDR3 region has 15 residues. V gave up 0 bases and J gave up 2 bases, with 9 bases separating them.